These T cell receptor beta chains were read from a single sample in a study of T-cell reconstitution after alpha-beta-depleted transplantation in children. Via MiXCR, TCRdb re-called the PCR reads, giving one row per CDR3 protein. The profile covers over 200,000 distinct CDR3 sequences, with 8% to 9.5% appearing a single time and 5% to 7% taken by the ten largest. Sequences were derived from PBMCs from the stem cell graft donor, sampled from the stem cell graft. Receptors originate from a human donor who donated a stem cell graft to a child with acute lymphoblastic leukemia. Each CDR3 is given with its conserved first and last residue. A D gene is named only where the DNA matches it firmly. Not all rows give a size; the values are once, few, many and, for expanded clones, a class.

>many|TRBV12-3/TRBV12-4|TRBD1|TRBJ2-5
TGTGCCAGCAGTCTAGGGGACAGGGAAGAAGAGACCCAGTACTTC
CASSLGDREEETQYF
>NA|TRBV29-1|NA|TRBJ2-5
TGCAGCGTTGACGCGCTAGCGCCTGAGGGGCAAGAGACCCAGTACTTC
CSVDALAPEGQETQYF
>few|TRBV28|NA|TRBJ2-6
TGTGCCAGCAGTTTTTTAGGCTCTGGGGCCAACGTCCTGACTTTC
CASSFLGSGANVLTF
>few|TRBV18|TRBD1|TRBJ1-1
TGTGCCAGCTCACCACGTCTTCAGGGGGGTATGAACACTGAAGCTTTCTTT
CASSPRLQGGMNTEAFF
>few|TRBV6-5|TRBD1|TRBJ1-1
TGTGCCAGCAGTTACTCACGGACAGGCACTGAAGCTTTCTTT
CASSYSRTGTEAFF
>few|TRBV29-1|TRBD2|TRBJ2-3
TGCAGCGTGCGCCGCGGGGGGGCGACCACAGATACGCAGTATTTT
CSVRRGGATTDTQYF
>few|TRBV18|NA|TRBJ2-2
TGTGCCAGCTCACCACCTTCCGGGTCGAACACCGGGGAGCTGTTTTTT
CASSPPSGSNTGELFF
>many|TRBV20-1|TRBD2|TRBJ2-3
TGCACCGTATTAAAGCGGGGGGGCGGGTATGTTGATACGCAGTATTTT
CTVLKRGGGYVDTQYF
>few|TRBV29-1|NA|TRBJ1-6
TGCAGCGTTAGGGGGACAATACCTTCACCCCTCCACTTT
CSVRGTIPSPLHF
>few|TRBV5-1|NA|TRBJ1-1
TGCGCCAGCAGCTTGGCCGGGAAGGGGAACACTGAAGCTTTCTTT
CASSLAGKGNTEAFF
>few|TRBV5-1|TRBD2|TRBJ2-7
TGCGCCAGCAGCTTGTTAAGTTCTAGCGGCAGCGAGCAGTACTTC
CASSLLSSSGSEQYF
>many|TRBV5-1|TRBD2|TRBJ2-2
TGCGCCAGCAGCCACGGTGCGGGGGGGCCCGTCGGGGAGCTGTTTTTT
CASSHGAGGPVGELFF
>few|TRBV5-1|NA|TRBJ1-6
TGCGCCAGCAGCTCACAGGGTAACGATTCACCCCTCCACTTT
CASSSQGNDSPLHF
>many|TRBV7-9|NA|TRBJ1-6
TGTGCCAGCAGTAAACTGTCGTCGGATAATTCACCCCTCCACTTT
CASSKLSSDNSPLHF
>NA|TRBV12-3/TRBV12-4|NA|TRBJ1-1
TGTGCCAGCCTTCAAGGGAGGAGAAGGGGTGAAGCCTTCTTT
CASLQGRRRGEAFF
>few|TRBV9|NA|TRBJ2-1
TGTGCCAGCAGCGTGAGGCTAGCGACGTACAATGAGCAGTTCTTC
CASSVRLATYNEQFF
>few|TRBV5-1|NA|TRBJ1-2
TGCGCCAGCAGCTTTGGTACCCGGAACTATGGCTACACCTTC
CASSFGTRNYGYTF
>many|TRBV14|NA|TRBJ1-1
TGTGCCAGCAGCCTGAATAGGGGTTCATCTGAAGCTTTCTTT
CASSLNRGSSEAFF
>many|TRBV5-1|NA|TRBJ2-2
TGCGCCAGCAGCCCGGCGGGACACCCCACCGGGGAGCTGTTTTTT
CASSPAGHPTGELFF
>NA|TRBV9|NA|TRBJ2-7
TGTGCCAGCAGCCCCTCCGGGGGCTACGAGCAGTACTTC
CASSPSGGYEQYF
>NA|TRBV20-1|NA|TRBJ1-1
TGCAGTGCTAACAGGGATGAGTCTGAAGCTTTCTTT
CSANRDESEAFF
>many|TRBV10-3|NA|TRBJ1-5
TGTGCCATCACAGAGGGGGGCAATCAGCCCCAGCATTTT
CAITEGGNQPQHF
>few|TRBV7-2|NA|TRBJ2-5
TGTGCCAGCAGTTCGGACAGTATGCGGGAGACCCAGTACTTC
CASSSDSMRETQYF
>NA|TRBV19|TRBD1|TRBJ1-5
TGTGCCAGTACGGACAGGAACAGCAATCAGCCCCAGCATTTT
CASTDRNSNQPQHF
>many|TRBV3-1|NA|TRBJ2-7
TGTGCCAGCAGCCAAGAGGGGAACGAGCAGTACTTC
CASSQEGNEQYF
>many|TRBV11-2|NA|TRBJ1-1
TGTGCCAGCAGCTTAGTTACAGGGCAGCCTGAAGCTTTCTTT
CASSLVTGQPEAFF
>many|TRBV29-1|NA|TRBJ2-3
TGCAGCGTTGTACCGGTGACAGGCACAGATACGCAGTATTTT
CSVVPVTGTDTQYF
>NA|TRBV19|NA|TRBJ1-4
TGTGCCAGCGGCAGGGGCCGTTCTGAAAAACTGTTTTTT
CASGRGRSEKLFF
>many|TRBV4-2|NA|TRBJ2-2
TGTGCCAGCACCGCAGGAGGGGGGGCCTTCACCGGGGAGCTGTTTTTT
CASTAGGGAFTGELFF
>many|TRBV29-1|TRBD2|TRBJ2-1
TGCAGCGTTCGGGGGGGCGTCTATGAGCAGTTCTTC
CSVRGGVYEQFF
>many|TRBV12-3/TRBV12-4|NA|TRBJ2-2
TGTGCCAGCAGCCAGATACTAATCAACACCGGGGAGCTGTTTTTT
CASSQILINTGELFF
>few|TRBV5-1|TRBD1|TRBJ1-5
TGCGCCAGCAGCTTCGACAGGGAAAAGCCCCAGCATTTT
CASSFDREKPQHF
>few|TRBV13|NA|TRBJ1-4
TGTGCCAGCAGCCACCCTGCGTCTGGTAATGAAAAACTGTTTTTT
CASSHPASGNEKLFF
>many|TRBV5-1|TRBD2|TRBJ2-1
TGCGCCAGCAGCTTGAGGCGGGGGGGCAATGAGCAGTTCTTC
CASSLRRGGNEQFF
>many|TRBV5-1|NA|TRBJ1-2
TGCGCCAGCAGCTCACAGGGCATGGACTATGGCTACACCTTC
CASSSQGMDYGYTF
>many|TRBV27|NA|TRBJ2-7
TGTGCCAGCAGCCTATCCCACAGGGAAGCCTACCAGCAGTACTTC
CASSLSHREAYQQYF
>few|TRBV27|NA|TRBJ2-5
TGTGCCAGCAGTCCCCGGGCCCTGGCGGAGACCCAGTACTTC
CASSPRALAETQYF
>many|TRBV11-3|TRBD1|TRBJ2-2
TGTGCCAGCAGCGACCAGGGACAGGGTACGAACACCGGGGAGCTGTTTTTT
CASSDQGQGTNTGELFF
>few|TRBV6-2/TRBV6-3|NA|TRBJ1-2
TGTGCCAGCAGTAGGATCCAGGGGACGACTAACTATGGCTACACCTTC
CASSRIQGTTNYGYTF
>few|TRBV5-5|NA|TRBJ2-3
TGTGCCAGCAGCCCTGGACAATATTTT
CASSPGQYF
>few|TRBV5-6|NA|TRBJ1-1
TGTGCCAGCAGCTGGAGGCTTGACACTGAAGCTTTCTTT
CASSWRLDTEAFF
>NA|TRBV20-1|NA|TRBJ2-1
TGCAGTGTCAACGGGGCCCACTCCTACAATGAGCAGTTCTTC
CSVNGAHSYNEQFF
>few|TRBV14|NA|TRBJ1-1
TGTGCCAGCAGCCAAGCCCAGTCTGGAACTGAAGCTTTCTTT
CASSQAQSGTEAFF
>few|TRBV20-1|NA|TRBJ2-7
TGCAGTGTTAAAGACCGCCTGACCTACGAGCAGTACTTC
CSVKDRLTYEQYF
>NA|TRBV5-1|NA|TRBJ2-3
TGCGCCAGCAGCTTGGACCCGGTTAGCACAGATACGCAGTATTTT
CASSLDPVSTDTQYF
>many|TRBV5-1|NA|TRBJ1-1
TGCGCCAGCAGCTTGGGAAACCGTCCAGGGATGAACACTGAAGCTTTCTTT
CASSLGNRPGMNTEAFF
>few|TRBV27|NA|TRBJ2-6
TGTGCCAGCAGTTATGGAGCAGGATCAACATTCTCTGGGGCCAACGTCCTGACTTTC
CASSYGAGSTFSGANVLTF
>NA|TRBV5-5|TRBD1|TRBJ1-2
TGTGCCAGCAGCCCAACGACAGGGGGAGACGGCTACACCTTC
CASSPTTGGDGYTF
>many|TRBV29-1|NA|TRBJ1-1
TGCAGCGCCGAGGGACCGAGGGGGAACACTGAAGCTTTCTTT
CSAEGPRGNTEAFF
>many|TRBV9|NA|TRBJ2-7
TGTGCCAGCAGCGTAGGACTGCACTACGAGCAGTACTTC
CASSVGLHYEQYF
>NA|TRBV12-3/TRBV12-4|NA|TRBJ1-3
TGTGCCAGCAGGCCCGGGACTCGAGGGACCATATATTTT
CASRPGTRGTIYF
>few|TRBV20-1|TRBD1|TRBJ2-5
TGCAGTGCTCCCCCGGGACAGGGATTAGAGACCCAGTACTTC
CSAPPGQGLETQYF
>NA|TRBV27|NA|TRBJ1-4
TGTGCCAGCAGAGACCCGGGGGAAAAACTGTTTTTT
CASRDPGEKLFF
>NA|TRBV14|TRBD1|TRBJ2-1
TGTGCCAGCAGCGCACCCGGACAGGGGGCATACAATGAGCAGTTCTTC
CASSAPGQGAYNEQFF